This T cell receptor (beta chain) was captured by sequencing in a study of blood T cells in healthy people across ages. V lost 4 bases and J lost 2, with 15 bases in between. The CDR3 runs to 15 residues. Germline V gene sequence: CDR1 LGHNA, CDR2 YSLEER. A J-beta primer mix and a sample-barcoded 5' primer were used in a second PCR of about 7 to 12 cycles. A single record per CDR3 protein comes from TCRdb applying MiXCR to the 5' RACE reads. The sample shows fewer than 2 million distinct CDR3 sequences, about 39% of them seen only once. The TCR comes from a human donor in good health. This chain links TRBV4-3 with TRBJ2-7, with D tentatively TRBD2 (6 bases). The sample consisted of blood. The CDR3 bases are TGCGCCAGCAGCCCGGGACTGCAGACTGCCTACGAGCAGTACTTC. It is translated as CASSPGLQTAYEQYF.